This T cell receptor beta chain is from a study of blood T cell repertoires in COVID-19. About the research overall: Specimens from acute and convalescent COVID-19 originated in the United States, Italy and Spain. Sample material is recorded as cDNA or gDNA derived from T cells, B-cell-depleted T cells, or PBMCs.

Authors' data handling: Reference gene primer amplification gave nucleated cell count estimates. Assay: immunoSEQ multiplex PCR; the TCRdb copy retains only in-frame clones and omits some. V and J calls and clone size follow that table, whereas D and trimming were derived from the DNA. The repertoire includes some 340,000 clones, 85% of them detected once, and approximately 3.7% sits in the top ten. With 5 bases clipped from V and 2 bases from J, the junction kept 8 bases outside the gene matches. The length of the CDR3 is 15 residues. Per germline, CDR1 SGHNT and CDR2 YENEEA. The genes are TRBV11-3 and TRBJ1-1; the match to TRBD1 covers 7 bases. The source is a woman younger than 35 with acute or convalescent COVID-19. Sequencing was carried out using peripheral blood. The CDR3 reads CASSARQGGNTEAFF. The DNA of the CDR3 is TGTGCCAGCAGCGCGAGACAGGGCGGCAACACTGAAGCTTTCTTT.